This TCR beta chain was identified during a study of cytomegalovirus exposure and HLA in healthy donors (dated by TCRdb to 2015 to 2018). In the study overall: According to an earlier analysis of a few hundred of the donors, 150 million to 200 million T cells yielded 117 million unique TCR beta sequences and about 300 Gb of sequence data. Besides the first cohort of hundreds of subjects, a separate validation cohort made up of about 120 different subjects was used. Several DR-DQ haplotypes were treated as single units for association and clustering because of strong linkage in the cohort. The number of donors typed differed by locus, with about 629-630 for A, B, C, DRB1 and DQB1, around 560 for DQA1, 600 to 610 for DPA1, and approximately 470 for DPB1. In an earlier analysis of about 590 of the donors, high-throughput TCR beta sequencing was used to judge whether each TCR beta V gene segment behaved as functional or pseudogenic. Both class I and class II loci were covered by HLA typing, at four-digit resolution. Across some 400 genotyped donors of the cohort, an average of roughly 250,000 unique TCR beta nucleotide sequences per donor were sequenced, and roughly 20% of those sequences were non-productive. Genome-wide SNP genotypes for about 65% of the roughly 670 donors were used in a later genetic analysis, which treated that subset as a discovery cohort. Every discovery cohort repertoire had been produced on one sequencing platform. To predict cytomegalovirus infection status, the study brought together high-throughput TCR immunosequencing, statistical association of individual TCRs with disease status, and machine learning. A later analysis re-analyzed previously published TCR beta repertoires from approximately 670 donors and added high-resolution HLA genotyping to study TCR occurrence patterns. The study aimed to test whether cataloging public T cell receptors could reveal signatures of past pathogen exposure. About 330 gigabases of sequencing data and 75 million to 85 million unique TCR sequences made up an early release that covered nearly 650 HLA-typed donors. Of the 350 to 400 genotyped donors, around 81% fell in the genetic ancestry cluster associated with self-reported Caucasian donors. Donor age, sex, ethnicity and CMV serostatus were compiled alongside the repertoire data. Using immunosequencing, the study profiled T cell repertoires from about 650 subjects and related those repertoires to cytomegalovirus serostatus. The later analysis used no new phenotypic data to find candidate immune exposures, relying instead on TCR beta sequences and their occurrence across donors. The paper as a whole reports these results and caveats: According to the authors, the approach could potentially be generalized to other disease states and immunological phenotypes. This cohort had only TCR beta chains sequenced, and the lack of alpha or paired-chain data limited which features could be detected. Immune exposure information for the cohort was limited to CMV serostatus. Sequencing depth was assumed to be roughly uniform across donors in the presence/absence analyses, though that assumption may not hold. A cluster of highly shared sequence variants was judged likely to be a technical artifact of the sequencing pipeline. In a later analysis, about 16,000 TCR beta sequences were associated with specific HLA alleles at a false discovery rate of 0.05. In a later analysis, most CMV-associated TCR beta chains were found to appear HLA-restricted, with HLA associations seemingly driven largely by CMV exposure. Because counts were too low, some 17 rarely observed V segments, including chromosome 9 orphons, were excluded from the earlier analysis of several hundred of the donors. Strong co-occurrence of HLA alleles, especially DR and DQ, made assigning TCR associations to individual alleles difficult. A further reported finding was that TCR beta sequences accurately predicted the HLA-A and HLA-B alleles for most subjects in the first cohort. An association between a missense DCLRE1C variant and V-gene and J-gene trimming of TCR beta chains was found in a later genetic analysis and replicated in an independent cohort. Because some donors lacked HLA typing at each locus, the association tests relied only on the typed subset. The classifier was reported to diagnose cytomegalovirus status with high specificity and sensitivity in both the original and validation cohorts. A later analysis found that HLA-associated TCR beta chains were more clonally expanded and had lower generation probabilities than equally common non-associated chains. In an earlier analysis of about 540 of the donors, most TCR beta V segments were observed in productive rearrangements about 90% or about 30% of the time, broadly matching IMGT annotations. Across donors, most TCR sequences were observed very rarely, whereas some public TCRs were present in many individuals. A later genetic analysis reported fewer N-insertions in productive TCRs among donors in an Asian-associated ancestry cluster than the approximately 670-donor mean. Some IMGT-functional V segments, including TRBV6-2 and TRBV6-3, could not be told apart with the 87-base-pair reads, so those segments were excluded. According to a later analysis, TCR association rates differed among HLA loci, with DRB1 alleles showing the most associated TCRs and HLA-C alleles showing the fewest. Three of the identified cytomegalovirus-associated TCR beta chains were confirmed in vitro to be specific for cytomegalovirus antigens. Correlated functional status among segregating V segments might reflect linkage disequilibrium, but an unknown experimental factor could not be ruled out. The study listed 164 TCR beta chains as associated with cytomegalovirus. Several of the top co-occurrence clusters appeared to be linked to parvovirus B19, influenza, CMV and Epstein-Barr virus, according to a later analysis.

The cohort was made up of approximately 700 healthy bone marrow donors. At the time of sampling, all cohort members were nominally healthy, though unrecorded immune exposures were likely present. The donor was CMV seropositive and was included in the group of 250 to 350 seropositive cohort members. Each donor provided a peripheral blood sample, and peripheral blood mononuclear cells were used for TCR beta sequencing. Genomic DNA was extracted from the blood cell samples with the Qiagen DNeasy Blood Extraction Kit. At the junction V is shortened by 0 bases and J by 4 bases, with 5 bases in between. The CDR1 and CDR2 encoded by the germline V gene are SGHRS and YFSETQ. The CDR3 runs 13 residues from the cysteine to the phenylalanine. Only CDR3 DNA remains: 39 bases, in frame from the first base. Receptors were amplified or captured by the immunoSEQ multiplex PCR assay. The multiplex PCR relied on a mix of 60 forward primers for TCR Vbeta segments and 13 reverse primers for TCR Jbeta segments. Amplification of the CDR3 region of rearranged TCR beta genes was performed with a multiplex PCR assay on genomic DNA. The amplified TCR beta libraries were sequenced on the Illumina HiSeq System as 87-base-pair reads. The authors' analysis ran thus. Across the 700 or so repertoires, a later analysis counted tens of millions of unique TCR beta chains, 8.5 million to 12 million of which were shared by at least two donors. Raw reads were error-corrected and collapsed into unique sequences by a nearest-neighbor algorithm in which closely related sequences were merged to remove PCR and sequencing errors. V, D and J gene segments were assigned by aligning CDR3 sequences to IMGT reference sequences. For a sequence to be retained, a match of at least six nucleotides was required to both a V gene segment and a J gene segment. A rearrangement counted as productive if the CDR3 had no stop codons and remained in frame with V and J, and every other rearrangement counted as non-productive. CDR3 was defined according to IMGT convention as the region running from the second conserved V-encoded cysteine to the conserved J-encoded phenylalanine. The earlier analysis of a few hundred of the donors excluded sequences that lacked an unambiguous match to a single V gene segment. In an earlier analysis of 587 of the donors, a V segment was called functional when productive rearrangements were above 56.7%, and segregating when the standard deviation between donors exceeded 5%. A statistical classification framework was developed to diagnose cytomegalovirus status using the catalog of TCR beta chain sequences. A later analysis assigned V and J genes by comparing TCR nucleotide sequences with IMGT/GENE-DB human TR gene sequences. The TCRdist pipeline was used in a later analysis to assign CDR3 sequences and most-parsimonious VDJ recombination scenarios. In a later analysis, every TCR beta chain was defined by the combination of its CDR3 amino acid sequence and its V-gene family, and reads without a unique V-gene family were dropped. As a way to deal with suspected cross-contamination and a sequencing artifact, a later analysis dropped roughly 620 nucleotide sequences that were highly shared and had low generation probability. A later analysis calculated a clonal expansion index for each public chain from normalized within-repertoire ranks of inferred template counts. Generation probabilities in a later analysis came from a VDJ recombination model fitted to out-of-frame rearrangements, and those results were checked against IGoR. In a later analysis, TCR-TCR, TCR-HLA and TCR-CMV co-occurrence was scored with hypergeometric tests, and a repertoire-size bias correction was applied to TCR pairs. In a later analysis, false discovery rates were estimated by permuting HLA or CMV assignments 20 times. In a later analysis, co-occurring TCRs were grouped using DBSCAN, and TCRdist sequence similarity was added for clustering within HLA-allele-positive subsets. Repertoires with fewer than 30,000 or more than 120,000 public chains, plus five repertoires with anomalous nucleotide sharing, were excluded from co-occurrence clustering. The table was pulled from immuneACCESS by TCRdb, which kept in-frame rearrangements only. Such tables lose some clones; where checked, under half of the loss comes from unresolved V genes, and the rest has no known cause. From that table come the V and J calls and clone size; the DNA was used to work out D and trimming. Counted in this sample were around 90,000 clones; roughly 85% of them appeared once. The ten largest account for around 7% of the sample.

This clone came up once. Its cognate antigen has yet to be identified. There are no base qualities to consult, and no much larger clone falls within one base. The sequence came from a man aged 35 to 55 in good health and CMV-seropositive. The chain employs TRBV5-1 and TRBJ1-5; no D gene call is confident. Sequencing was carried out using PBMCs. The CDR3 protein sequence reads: CASSLDGNQPQHF. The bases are TGCGCCAGCAGCTTGGACGGGAATCAGCCCCAGCATTTT.